This T cell receptor beta chain was recorded in a study of blood T cell repertoires in COVID-19. How the authors handled the data: Reference gene primer amplification gave estimated nucleated cell counts. Profiled with immunoSEQ multiplex PCR; TCRdb holds only in-frame clones, not every one. V and J calls and clone size are as listed in that table; D and trimming were resolved from the DNA. The sample shows almost 80,000 clones, roughly 80% of them seen only once. From germline, CDR1 is SNHLY and CDR2 FYNNEI. V lost 10 bases, J lost 8 bases, and 10 bases stayed unmatched. The CDR3 contains 13 residues.

Sample: peripheral blood. The receptor comes from a woman in her 70s with acute or convalescent COVID-19. The genes are TRBV2 and TRBJ2-2, with 7 bases lining up with TRBD1. In DNA form, the CDR3 reads TGTGCCACCAAGACAGGGTCTGGAGGGGAGCTGTTTTTT. Translated, it gives CATKTGSGGELFF.